These T cell receptor beta chains were read from a single sample in a study of human thymus T cells. Sequenced by immunoSEQ multiplex PCR; TCRdb stores in-frame clones only, minus some. Seen here are about 130,000 clones, about 95% observed once, and the top ten hold 0.02% to 0.03%. The specimen was thymus tissue. The receptors stem from a boy in the first two years of life with a congenital heart defect but otherwise immunologically healthy. Each CDR3 is given with its conserved first and last residue. Each record gives: V gene, J gene, clone size, D gene, CDR3 DNA, CDR3 protein. A D gene is named only where the DNA matches it firmly. Clone size is not always given. Where it is, it says once, few, many or a class for expanded clones.

v_gene: TRBV6-5
j_gene: TRBJ2-3
abundance: -
d_gene: -
CDR3nt: TGTGCCAGCGGCACGGGGGATGGAGATACGCAGTATTTT
CDR3aa: CASGTGDGDTQYF

v_gene: TRBV6-4
j_gene: TRBJ1-1
abundance: -
d_gene: -
CDR3nt: TGTGCCAGATCTGTAGGCACTGAAGCTTTCTTT
CDR3aa: CARSVGTEAFF

v_gene: TRBV28
j_gene: TRBJ2-5
abundance: -
d_gene: TRBD2
CDR3nt: TGTGCCAGCACCTCTAAGTCCACCAGCGGGGCCGGGGAGACCCAGTACTTC
CDR3aa: CASTSKSTSGAGETQYF

v_gene: TRBV5-8
j_gene: TRBJ2-1
abundance: -
d_gene: -
CDR3nt: TGTGCCAGCAGCCCGGGGCGGGTTCAGGCCTACAATGAGCAGTTCTTC
CDR3aa: CASSPGRVQAYNEQFF

v_gene: TRBV4-1
j_gene: TRBJ2-1
abundance: -
d_gene: TRBD1
CDR3nt: TGCGCCAGCAGCCAATTGGGACAGGGGACTTCCTACAATGAGCAGTTCTTC
CDR3aa: CASSQLGQGTSYNEQFF

v_gene: TRBV9
j_gene: TRBJ1-1
abundance: -
d_gene: -
CDR3nt: TGTGCCAGCAGCGTATCGGCACGCTCGTGGCAGAACACTGAAGCTTTCTTT
CDR3aa: CASSVSARSWQNTEAFF

v_gene: TRBV9
j_gene: TRBJ1-2
abundance: -
d_gene: -
CDR3nt: TGTGCCAGCAGCGTAGGATTTGAGGCAACTAACTATGGCTACACCTTC
CDR3aa: CASSVGFEATNYGYTF

v_gene: TRBV10-3
j_gene: TRBJ2-1
abundance: -
d_gene: -
CDR3nt: TGTGCCATCAGGGGTCGGGCAACCCACAATGAGCAGTTCTTC
CDR3aa: CAIRGRATHNEQFF

v_gene: TRBV11-2
j_gene: TRBJ1-2
abundance: -
d_gene: -
CDR3nt: TGTGCCAGCAGCTTGGGGGGGGTCCGCTACACCTTC
CDR3aa: CASSLGGVRYTF

v_gene: TRBV7-9
j_gene: TRBJ1-5
abundance: -
d_gene: -
CDR3nt: TGTGCCCCCCCTAATGTAGACCGAGGGGTTAGCAATAGCAATCAGCCCCAGCATTTT
CDR3aa: CAPPNVDRGVSNSNQPQHF

v_gene: TRBV28
j_gene: TRBJ1-6
abundance: few
d_gene: TRBD1
CDR3nt: TGTGCCAGCAGTTTCCCCACTGCCAGGGGGAGAGGTTCACCCCTCCACTTT
CDR3aa: CASSFPTARGRGSPLHF

v_gene: TRBV5-3
j_gene: TRBJ1-5
abundance: -
d_gene: -
CDR3nt: TGTGCCAGAAGCTTGCTCACAACGGGCAATCAGCCCCAGCATTTT
CDR3aa: CARSLLTTGNQPQHF

v_gene: TRBV6-1
j_gene: TRBJ1-6
abundance: -
d_gene: -
CDR3nt: TGTGCCAGCAGTGAGGGGGGAGACAGACTTAATTCACCCCTCCACTTT
CDR3aa: CASSEGGDRLNSPLHF

v_gene: TRBV7-9
j_gene: TRBJ2-3
abundance: once
d_gene: -
CDR3nt: TGTGCCAGCAGCTTGGGGTTTAGCGTTGCCACAGATACGCAGTATTTT
CDR3aa: CASSLGFSVATDTQYF

v_gene: TRBV5-5
j_gene: TRBJ1-1
abundance: -
d_gene: -
CDR3nt: TGTGCCAGCAGCTACGGGGGTAGCACTGAAGCTTTCTTT
CDR3aa: CASSYGGSTEAFF

v_gene: TRBV6-1
j_gene: TRBJ2-1
abundance: -
d_gene: TRBD2
CDR3nt: TGTGCCACCAAACTAGCGGGGGAGTACAATGAGCAGTTCTTC
CDR3aa: CATKLAGEYNEQFF

v_gene: TRBV5-6
j_gene: TRBJ2-3
abundance: -
d_gene: TRBD1
CDR3nt: TGTGCCAGCAGGAGGACAGGGGGCACAGATACGCAGTATTTT
CDR3aa: CASRRTGGTDTQYF

v_gene: TRBV7-2
j_gene: TRBJ2-7
abundance: -
d_gene: -
CDR3nt: TGTGCCAGCAGCTTAGGCAGAGGCCCCTACTACGAGCAGTACTTC
CDR3aa: CASSLGRGPYYEQYF

v_gene: TRBV5-4
j_gene: TRBJ1-1
abundance: -
d_gene: TRBD1
CDR3nt: TGTGCCAGCAGCTTGCCGGGACAGAACTTTTTGACGAACACTGAAGCTTTCTTT
CDR3aa: CASSLPGQNFLTNTEAFF

v_gene: TRBV10-1
j_gene: TRBJ2-2
abundance: -
d_gene: -
CDR3nt: TGCGCCAGCAGTGACCGGGGTCAGGGAGGGGAGCTGTTTTTT
CDR3aa: CASSDRGQGGELFF

v_gene: TRBV5-1
j_gene: TRBJ1-2
abundance: -
d_gene: -
CDR3nt: TGCGCCAGCAGCTTGGCCAGGGGAGGTGGCTACACCTTC
CDR3aa: CASSLARGGGYTF

v_gene: TRBV5-1
j_gene: TRBJ1-2
abundance: -
d_gene: -
CDR3nt: TGCGCCAGCAGCTTTACTTCGCGGAGGCTCTCTCCCCTGCTAGACCTTAACTATGGCTACACCTTC
CDR3aa: CASSFTSRRLSPLLDLNYGYTF

v_gene: TRBV18
j_gene: TRBJ2-7
abundance: -
d_gene: -
CDR3nt: TGTGCCAGCTCACCCCGACAGGCGACCACCTACGAGCAGTACTTC
CDR3aa: CASSPRQATTYEQYF

v_gene: TRBV5-4
j_gene: TRBJ2-5
abundance: -
d_gene: -
CDR3nt: TGTGCCAGCAGCTTGGGCCAGAGCCAAGAGACCCAGTACTTC
CDR3aa: CASSLGQSQETQYF

v_gene: TRBV15
j_gene: TRBJ2-5
abundance: -
d_gene: -
CDR3nt: TGTGCCACCAGCAGAGGACGGGAGACCCAGTACTTC
CDR3aa: CATSRGRETQYF

v_gene: TRBV7-2
j_gene: TRBJ2-5
abundance: -
d_gene: -
CDR3nt: TGTGCCAGCAGCGTCCGGGGGGCCGGTTGGGAGACCCAGTACTTC
CDR3aa: CASSVRGAGWETQYF